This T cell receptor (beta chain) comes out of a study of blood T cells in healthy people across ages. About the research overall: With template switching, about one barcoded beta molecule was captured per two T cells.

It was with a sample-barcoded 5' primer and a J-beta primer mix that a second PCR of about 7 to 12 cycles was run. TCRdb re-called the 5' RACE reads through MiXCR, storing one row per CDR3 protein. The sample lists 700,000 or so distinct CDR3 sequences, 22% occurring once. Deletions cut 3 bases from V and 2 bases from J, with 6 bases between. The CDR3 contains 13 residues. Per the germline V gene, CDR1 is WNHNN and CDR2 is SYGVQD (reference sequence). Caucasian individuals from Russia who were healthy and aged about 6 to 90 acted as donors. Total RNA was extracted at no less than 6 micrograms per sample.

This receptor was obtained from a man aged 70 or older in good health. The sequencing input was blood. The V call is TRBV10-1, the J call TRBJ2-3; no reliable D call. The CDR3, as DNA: TGCGCCAGCAGTGACAGCTACACAGATACGCAGTATTTT. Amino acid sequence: CASSDSYTDTQYF.